This T cell receptor beta chain was retrieved from a study of T cells in Graves' hyperthyroidism and ophthalmopathy. Looked up from germline, CDR1 is LNHDA and CDR2 is SQIVND (reference sequence). The CDR3 is 16 residues long. V shed 3 bases and J 1 base; nucleotides not matched to a gene: 4. Amplified regions were TCR beta CDR3 sequences from RNA transcripts. The HTBI primer set was used in a first-round RT-PCR of the TCR CDR3. TCRdb re-called the multiplex PCR reads through MiXCR, storing one row per CDR3 protein. Of around 200,000 distinct CDR3 sequences listed, about a sixth are singletons. Only a few counts were recorded for this clonotype.

Sequenced: blood. This rearrangement joins TRBV19 to TRBJ2-7; TRBD2 agrees at 12 bases. This sequence originates from a woman between 50 and 59 years old with Graves' hyperthyroidism. This chain's CDR3 is CASSISLAGGSYEQYF. The CDR3 DNA reads TGTGCCAGTAGTATCTCCCTAGCGGGGGGGTCCTACGAGCAGTACTTC.